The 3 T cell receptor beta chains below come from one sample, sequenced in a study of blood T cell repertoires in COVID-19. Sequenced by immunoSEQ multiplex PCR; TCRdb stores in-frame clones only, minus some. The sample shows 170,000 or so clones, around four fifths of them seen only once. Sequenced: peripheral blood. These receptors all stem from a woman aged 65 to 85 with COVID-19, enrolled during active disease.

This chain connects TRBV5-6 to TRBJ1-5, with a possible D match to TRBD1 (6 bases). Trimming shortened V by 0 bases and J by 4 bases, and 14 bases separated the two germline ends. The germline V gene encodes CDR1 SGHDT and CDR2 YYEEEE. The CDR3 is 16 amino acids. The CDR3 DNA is TGTGCCAGCAGCTTGGGTGGGGGCGCGGGTAATCAGCCCCAGCATTTT. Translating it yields CASSLGGGAGNQPQHF. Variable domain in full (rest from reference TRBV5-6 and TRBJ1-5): DAGVTQSPTHLIKTRGQQVTLRCSPKSGHDTVSWYQQALGQGPQFIFQYYEEEERQRGNFPDRFSGHQFPNYSSELNVNALLLGDSALYLCASSLGGGAGNQPQHFGDGTRLSIL.

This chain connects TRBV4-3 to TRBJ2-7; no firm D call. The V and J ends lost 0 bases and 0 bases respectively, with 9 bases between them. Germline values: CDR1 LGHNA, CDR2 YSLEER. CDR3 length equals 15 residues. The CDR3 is CASSQDPAASYEQYF. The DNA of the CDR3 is TGCGCCAGCAGCCAAGATCCGGCGGCCTCCTACGAGCAGTACTTC.

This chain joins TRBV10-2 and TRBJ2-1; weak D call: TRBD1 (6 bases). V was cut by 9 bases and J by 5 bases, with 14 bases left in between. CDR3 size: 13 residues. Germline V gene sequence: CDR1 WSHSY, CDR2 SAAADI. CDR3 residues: CASLRTVDNEQFF. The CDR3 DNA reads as TGCGCCAGTCTTCGGACAGTCGACAATGAGCAGTTCTTC.